This T cell receptor beta chain was recovered during a study of shared clonotypes between healthy human individuals. Profiling relied on immunoSEQ multiplex PCR, and the TCRdb table lists in-frame clones only, not all of them. The sample has approximately 1.4 million clones, 95% to 99% seen once. V lost 5 bases and J lost 0, with 20 bases in between. The CDR3 runs to 19 residues. Germline CDR1 and CDR2: SEHNR and FQNEAQ (reference sequence). The sequencing sample was made of naive CD4+ T cells sorted from blood. Subset given: CD45RA+ positively selected. This receptor was identified in a man aged 25-45 years in good health. This rearrangement joins TRBV7-9 to TRBJ2-6; D is perhaps TRBD1 (5 bases). CDR3 DNA: TGTGCCAGCAGCGTATGGGGCTCGGACACCAACTCTGGGGCCAACGTCCTGACTTTC. It codes for CASSVWGSDTNSGANVLTF.